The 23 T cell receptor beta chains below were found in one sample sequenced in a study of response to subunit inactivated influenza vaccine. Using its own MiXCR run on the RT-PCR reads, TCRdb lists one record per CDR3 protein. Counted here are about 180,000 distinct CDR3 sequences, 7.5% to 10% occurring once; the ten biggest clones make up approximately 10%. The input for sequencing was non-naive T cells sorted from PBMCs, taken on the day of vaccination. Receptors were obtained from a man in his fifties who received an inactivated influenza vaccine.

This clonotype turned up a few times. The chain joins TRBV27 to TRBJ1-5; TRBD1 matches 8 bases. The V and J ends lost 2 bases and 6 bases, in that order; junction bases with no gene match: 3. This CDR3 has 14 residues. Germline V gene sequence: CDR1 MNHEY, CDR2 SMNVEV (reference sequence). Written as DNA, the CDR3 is TGTGCCAGCAGTTTAGGTACAGGGGGTCAGCCCCAGCATTTT. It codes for CASSLGTGGQPQHF.

The CDR3 is CASSQARLAGGPGLETQYF. In nucleotides, the CDR3 is TGTGCCAGCAGCCAAGCCAGACTAGCGGGGGGGCCTGGGCTAGAGACCCAGTACTTC. This chain links TRBV4-2 with TRBJ2-5; TRBD2 matches 14 bases. Germline CDR1 is LGHNA and CDR2 is YNFKEQ. J lost 4 bases, V lost 1 base, and 11 bases had no gene match. CDR3 size: 19 residues.

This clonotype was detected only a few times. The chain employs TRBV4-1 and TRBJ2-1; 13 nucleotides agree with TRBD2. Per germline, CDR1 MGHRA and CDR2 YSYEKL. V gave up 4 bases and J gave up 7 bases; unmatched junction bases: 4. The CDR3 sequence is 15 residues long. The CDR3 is CASSPGTSGDNEQFF. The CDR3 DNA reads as TGCGCCAGCAGCCCAGGGACTAGCGGGGATAATGAGCAGTTCTTC.

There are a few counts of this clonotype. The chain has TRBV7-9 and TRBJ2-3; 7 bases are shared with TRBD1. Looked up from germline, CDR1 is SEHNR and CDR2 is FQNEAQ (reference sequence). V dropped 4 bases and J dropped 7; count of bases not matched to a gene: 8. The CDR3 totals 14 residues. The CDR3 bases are TGTGCCAGCAGCTATCAGGGGGACGGAAATACGCAGTATTTT. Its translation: CASSYQGDGNTQYF.

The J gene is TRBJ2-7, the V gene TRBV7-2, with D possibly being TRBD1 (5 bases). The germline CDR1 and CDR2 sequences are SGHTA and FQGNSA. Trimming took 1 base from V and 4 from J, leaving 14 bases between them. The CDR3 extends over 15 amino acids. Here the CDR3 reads CASSLESGHGYEQYF. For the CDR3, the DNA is TGTGCCAGCAGCTTAGAGTCCGGACACGGATACGAGCAGTACTTC.

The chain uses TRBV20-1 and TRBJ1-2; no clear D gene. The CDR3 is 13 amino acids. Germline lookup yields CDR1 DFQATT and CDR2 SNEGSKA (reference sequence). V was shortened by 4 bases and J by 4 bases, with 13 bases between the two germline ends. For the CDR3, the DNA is TGCAGTGCTACCGAGGGCCACATCTATGGCTACACCTTC. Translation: CSATEGHIYGYTF.

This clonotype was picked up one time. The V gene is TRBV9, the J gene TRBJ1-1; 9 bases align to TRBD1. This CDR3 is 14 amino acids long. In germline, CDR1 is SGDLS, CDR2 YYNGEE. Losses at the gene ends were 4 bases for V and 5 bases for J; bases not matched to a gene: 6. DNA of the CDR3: TGTGCCAGCAGCTCAGGGGACAGGGCGACTGAAGCTTTCTTT. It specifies CASSSGDRATEAFF.

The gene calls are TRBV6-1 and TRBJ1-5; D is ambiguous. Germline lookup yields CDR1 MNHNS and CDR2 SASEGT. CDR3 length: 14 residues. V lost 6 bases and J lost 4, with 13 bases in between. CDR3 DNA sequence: TGTGCCAGCAGCCCCGAGACACCTAATCAGCCCCAGCATTTT. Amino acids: CASSPETPNQPQHF.

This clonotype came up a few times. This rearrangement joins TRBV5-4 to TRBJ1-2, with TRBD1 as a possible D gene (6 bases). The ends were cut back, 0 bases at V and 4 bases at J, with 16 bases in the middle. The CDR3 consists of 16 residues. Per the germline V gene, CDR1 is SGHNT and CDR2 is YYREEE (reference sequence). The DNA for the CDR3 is TGTGCCAGCAGCTTGGGTTTCGGACAGCCCCCCTATGGCTACACCTTC. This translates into CASSLGFGQPPYGYTF. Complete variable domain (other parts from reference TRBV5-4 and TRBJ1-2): ETGVTQSPTHLIKTRGQQVTLRCSSQSGHNTVSWYQQALGQGPQFIFQYYREEENGRGNFPPRFSGLQFPNYSSELNVNALELDDSALYLCASSLGFGQPPYGYTFGSGTRLTVV.

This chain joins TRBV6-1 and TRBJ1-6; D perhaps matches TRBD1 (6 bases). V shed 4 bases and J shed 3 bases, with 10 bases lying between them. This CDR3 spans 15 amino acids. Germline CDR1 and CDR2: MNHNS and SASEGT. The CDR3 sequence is CASSARGIYNSPLHF. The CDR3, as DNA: TGTGCCAGCAGTGCCAGGGGTATCTATAATTCACCCCTCCACTTT.

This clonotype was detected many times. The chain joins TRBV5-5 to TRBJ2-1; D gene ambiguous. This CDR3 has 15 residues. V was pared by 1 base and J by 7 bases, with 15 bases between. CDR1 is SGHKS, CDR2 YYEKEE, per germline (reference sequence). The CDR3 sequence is CASSLSPFFENEQFF. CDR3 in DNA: TGTGCCAGCAGCTTGTCCCCTTTCTTTGAGAATGAGCAGTTCTTC.

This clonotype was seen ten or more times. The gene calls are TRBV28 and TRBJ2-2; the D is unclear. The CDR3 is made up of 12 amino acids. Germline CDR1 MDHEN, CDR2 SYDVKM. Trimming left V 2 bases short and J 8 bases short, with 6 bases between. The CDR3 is CASSLGLGELFF. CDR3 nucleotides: TGTGCCAGCAGTTTAGGTTTGGGGGAGCTGTTTTTT.

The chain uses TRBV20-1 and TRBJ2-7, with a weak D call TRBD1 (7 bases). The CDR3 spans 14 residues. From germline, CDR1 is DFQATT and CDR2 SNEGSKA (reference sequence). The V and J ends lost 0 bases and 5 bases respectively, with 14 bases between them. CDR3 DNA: TGCAGTGCTAGAGACATGCAGGGGGAGGACGAGCAGTACTTC. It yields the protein CSARDMQGEDEQYF.

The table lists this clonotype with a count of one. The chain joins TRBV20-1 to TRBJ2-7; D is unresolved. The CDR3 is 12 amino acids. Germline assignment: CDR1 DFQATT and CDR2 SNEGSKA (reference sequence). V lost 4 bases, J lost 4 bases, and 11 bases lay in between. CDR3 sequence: CSATQAQYEQYF. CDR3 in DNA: TGCAGTGCTACGCAGGCTCAGTACGAGCAGTACTTC.

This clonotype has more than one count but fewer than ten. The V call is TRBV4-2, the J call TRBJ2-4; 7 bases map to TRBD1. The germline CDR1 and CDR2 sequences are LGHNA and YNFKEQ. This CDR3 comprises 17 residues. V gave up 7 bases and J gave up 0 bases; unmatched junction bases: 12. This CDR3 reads CASTPGVGGLAKNIQYF. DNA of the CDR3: TGTGCCAGCACGCCCGGGGTAGGGGGCTTAGCCAAAAACATTCAGTACTTC.

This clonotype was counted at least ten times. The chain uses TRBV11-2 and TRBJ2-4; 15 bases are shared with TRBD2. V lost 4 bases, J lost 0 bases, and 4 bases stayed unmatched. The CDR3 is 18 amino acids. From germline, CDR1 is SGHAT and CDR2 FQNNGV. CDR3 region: CASSSRTSGRVAKNIQYF. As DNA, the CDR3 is TGTGCCAGCAGCTCCAGGACTAGCGGGAGGGTAGCCAAAAACATTCAGTACTTC.

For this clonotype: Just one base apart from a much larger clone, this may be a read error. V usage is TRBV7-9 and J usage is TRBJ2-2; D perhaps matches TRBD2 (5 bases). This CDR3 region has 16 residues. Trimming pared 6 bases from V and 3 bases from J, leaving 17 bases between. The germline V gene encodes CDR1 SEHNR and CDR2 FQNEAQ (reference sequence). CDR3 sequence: CASRPPFRRDTGELFF. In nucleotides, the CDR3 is TGTGCCAGCAGGCCTCCCTTCCGGCGGGACACCGGGGAGCTGTTTTTT.

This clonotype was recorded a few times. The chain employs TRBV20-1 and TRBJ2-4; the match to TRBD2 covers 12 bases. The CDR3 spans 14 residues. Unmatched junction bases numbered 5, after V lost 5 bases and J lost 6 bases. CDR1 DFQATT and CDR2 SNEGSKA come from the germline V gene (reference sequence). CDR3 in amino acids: CSASSGRAGNIQYF. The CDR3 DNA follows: TGCAGTGCTTCTAGCGGGAGGGCCGGAAACATTCAGTACTTC.

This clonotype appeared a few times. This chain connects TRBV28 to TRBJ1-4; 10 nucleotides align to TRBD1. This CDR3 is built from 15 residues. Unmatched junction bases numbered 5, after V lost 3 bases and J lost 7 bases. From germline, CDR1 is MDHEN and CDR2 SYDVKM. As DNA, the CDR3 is TGTGCCAGCAGTTTTGGGGACAGGGGCCTTGAAAAACTGTTTTTT. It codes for CASSFGDRGLEKLFF.

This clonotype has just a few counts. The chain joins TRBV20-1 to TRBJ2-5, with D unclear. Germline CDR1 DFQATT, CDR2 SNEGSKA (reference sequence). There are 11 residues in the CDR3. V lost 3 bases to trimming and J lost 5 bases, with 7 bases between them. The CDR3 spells CSASKQETQYF. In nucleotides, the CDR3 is TGCAGTGCTAGCAAGCAGGAGACCCAGTACTTC.

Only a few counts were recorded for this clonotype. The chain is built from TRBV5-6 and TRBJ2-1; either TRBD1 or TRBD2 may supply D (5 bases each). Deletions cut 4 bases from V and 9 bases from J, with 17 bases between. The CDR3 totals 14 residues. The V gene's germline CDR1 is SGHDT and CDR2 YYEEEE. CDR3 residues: CASSPRHGDLEQFF. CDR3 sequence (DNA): TGTGCCAGCAGCCCCCGACATGGGGACCTTGAGCAGTTCTTC.

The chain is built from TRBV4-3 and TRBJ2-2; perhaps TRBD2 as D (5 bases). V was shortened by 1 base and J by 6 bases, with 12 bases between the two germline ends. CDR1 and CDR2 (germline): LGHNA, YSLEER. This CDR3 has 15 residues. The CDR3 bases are TGCGCCAGCAGCCAAGCGGGATCGGGTTCCGGGGAGCTGTTTTTT. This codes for CASSQAGSGSGELFF.

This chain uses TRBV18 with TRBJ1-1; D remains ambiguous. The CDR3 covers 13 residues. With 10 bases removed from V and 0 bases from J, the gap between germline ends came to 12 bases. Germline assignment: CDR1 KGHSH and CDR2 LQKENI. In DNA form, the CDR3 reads TGTGCCACCCTCGACCAAATGAACACTGAAGCTTTCTTT. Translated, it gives CATLDQMNTEAFF.